This is a list of T cell receptor beta chains from one sample in a study of blood T cells in healthy people across ages. Each CDR3 protein is one row after TCRdb ran MiXCR on the 5' RACE reads. The repertoire has about 730,000 distinct CDR3 sequences, roughly 45% of them found once; the top ten carry less than 25%. Sequences were obtained from blood. All receptors come from a woman in her sixties or seventies in good health. Both conserved end residues are part of each CDR3. A D gene is named only where the DNA matches it firmly. The listing skips clone size in some rows; elsewhere it reads once, few, many or a size class.

len	abundance	d_gene	v_gene	j_gene	CDR3nt	CDR3aa
16	-	TRBD2	TRBV20-1	TRBJ2-1	TGCAGTGCCAGCTCCATTAGCGGGGGTAACCCCTGGGGGCAGTTCTTC	CSASSISGGNPWGQFF
15	-	-	TRBV5-1	TRBJ2-1	TGCGCCAGCGGCTTGGAGGGAAACTCCTACAATGAGCAGTTCTTC	CASGLEGNSYNEQFF
16	-	TRBD1	TRBV14	TRBJ1-4	TGTGCCAGCAGCCATTTAACCGGGACAGCTAATGAAAAACTGTTTTTT	CASSHLTGTANEKLFF
16	few	-	TRBV2	TRBJ2-6	TGTGCCAGCAGGGTAGTCAAGGAGTCTGGGGCCAACGTCCTGACTTTC	CASRVVKESGANVLTF
16	many	TRBD2	TRBV7-2	TRBJ2-5	TGTGCCAGCACCCAAGCCCCCGGACTAGACCAAGAGACCCAGTACTTC	CASTQAPGLDQETQYF
14	few	-	TRBV2	TRBJ2-5	TGTGCCAGCAAGGGGGGGAACGCACAAGAGACCCAGTACTTC	CASKGGNAQETQYF
20	-	TRBD2	TRBV28	TRBJ2-3	TGTGCCAGCAGTTTTGTGTTAGAGCTAGCGGGAGGGATTAGCACAGATACGCAGTATTTT	CASSFVLELAGGISTDTQYF
13	many	-	TRBV29-1	TRBJ2-3	TGCAGCGCTTATCACGGTAGCACAGATACGCAGTATTTT	CSAYHGSTDTQYF
15	few	TRBD1	TRBV6-5	TRBJ2-7	TGTGCCAGCAGTTACTCCGACAGGGGGTCCTACGAGCAGTACTTC	CASSYSDRGSYEQYF
14	-	-	TRBV7-2	TRBJ1-2	TGTGCCGGCAGCTTAAACAGGGATAGCTATGGCTACACCTTC	CAGSLNRDSYGYTF
16	-	-	TRBV6-6	TRBJ1-2	TGTGCCAGCACGAAATACCGGGACAATCCTAACTATGGCTACACCTTC	CASTKYRDNPNYGYTF
13	-	-	TRBV7-9	TRBJ1-2	TGTGCCAGCAGTCCAAGTGAGCTGTATGGCTACACCTTC	CASSPSELYGYTF
15	-	TRBD2	TRBV20-1	TRBJ2-3	TGCAGTGCCCCGTCCCGCGGGGGTAGCACAGATACGCAGTATTTT	CSAPSRGGSTDTQYF
12	few	-	TRBV3-1	TRBJ1-5	TGTGCCAGCAGCCTTGGGCCCGTGCCCCAGCATTTT	CASSLGPVPQHF
15	-	-	TRBV7-9	TRBJ1-6	TGTGCCAGCAGCCCAATGACAGACACGAATTCACCCCTCCACTTT	CASSPMTDTNSPLHF
16	few	TRBD2	TRBV15	TRBJ2-1	TGTGCCACCAGCAGAGAACGACTAGCGGGGGTTAATGAGCAGTTCTTC	CATSRERLAGVNEQFF